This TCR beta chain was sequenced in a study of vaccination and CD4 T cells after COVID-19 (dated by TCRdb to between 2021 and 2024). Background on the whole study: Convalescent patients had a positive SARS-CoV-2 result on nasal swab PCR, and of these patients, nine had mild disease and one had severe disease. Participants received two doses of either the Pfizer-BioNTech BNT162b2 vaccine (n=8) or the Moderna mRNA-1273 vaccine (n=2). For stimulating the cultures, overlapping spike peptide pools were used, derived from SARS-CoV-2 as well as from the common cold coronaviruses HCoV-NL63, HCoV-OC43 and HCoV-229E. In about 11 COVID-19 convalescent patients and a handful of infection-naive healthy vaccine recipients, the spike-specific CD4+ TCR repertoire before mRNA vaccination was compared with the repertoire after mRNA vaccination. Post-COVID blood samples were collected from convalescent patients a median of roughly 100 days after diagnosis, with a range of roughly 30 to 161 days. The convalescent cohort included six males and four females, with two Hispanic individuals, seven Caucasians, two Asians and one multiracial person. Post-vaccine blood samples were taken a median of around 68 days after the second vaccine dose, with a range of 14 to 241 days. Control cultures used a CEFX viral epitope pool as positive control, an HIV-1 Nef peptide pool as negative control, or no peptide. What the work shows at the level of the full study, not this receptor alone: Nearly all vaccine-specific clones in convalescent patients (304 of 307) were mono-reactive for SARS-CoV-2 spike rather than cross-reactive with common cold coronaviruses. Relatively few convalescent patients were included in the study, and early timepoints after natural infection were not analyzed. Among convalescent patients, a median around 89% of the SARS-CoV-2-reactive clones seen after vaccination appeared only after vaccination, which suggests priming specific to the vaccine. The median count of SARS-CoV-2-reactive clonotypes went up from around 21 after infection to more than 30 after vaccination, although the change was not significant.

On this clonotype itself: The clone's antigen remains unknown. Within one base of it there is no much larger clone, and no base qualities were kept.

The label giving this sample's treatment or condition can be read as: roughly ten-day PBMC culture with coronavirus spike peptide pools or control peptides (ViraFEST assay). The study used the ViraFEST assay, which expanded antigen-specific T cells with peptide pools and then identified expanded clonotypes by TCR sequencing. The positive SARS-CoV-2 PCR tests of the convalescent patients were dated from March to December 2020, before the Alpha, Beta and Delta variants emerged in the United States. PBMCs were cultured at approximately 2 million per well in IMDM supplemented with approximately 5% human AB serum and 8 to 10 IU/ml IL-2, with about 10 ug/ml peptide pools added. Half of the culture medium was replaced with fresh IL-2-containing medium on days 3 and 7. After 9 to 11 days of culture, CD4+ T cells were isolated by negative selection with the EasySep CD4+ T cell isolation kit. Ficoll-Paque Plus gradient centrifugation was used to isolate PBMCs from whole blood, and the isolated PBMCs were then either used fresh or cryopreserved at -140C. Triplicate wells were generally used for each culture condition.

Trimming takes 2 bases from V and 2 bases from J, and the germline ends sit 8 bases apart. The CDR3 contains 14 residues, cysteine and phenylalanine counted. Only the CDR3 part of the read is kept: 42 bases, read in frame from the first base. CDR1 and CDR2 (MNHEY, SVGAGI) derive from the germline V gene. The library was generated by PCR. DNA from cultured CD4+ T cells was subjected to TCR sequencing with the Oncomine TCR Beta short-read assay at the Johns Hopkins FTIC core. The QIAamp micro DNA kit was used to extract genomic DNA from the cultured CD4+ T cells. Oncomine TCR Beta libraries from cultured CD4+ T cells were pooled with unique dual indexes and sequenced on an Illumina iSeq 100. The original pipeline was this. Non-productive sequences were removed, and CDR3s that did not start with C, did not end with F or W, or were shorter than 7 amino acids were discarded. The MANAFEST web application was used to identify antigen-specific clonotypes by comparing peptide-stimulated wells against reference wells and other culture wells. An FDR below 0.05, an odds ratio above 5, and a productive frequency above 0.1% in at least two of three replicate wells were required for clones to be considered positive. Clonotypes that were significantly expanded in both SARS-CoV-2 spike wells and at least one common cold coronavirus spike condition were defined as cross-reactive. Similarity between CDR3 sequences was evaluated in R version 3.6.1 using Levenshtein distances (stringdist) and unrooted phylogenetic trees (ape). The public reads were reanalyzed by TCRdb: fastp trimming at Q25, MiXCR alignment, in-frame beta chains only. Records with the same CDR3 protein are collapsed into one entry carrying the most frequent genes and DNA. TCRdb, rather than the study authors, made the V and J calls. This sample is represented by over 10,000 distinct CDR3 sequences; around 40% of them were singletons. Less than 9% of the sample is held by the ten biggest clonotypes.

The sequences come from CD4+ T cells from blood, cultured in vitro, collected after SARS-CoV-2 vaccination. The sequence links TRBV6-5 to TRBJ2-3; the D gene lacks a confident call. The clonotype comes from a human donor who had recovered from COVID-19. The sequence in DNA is TGTGCCAGCAGTTACAGGGCATACACAGATACGCAGTATTTT. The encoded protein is CASSYRAYTDTQYF.